Below, 25 T cell receptor beta chains from the same sample are listed, as sequenced in a study of siplizumab effects on memory and regulatory T cells. Assay used: immunoSEQ multiplex PCR; TCRdb lists only in-frame clones, some missing. The table shows over 80,000 clones, with 80% to 90% occurring only once. The sequencing input was Tregs sorted from blood. The origin of the receptors is a human donor in good health.

The rearrangement links TRBV6-5 to TRBJ2-7, with D perhaps TRBD2 (5 bases). There are 14 residues in the CDR3. Trimming removed 2 bases at V and 3 bases at J, with 11 bases between. The germline gives CDR1 MNHEY, CDR2 SVGAGI. CDR3 sequence (DNA): TGTGCCAGCAGTTACACGGGGATGGGCTACGAGCAGTACTTC. Its protein is CASSYTGMGYEQYF.

CDR3 nucleotide sequence: TGTGCCAGCAGCTTAGACCAAGAGCAGTACTTC. Its translation: CASSLDQEQYF. The rearrangement joins TRBV7-8 to TRBJ2-7; D is unclear. Deletions cut 1 base from V and 7 bases from J, with 5 bases between. In germline, CDR1 is SGHVS, CDR2 FQNEAQ. The CDR3 contains 11 residues.

The chain couples TRBV30 to TRBJ2-7; TRBD2 aligns across 7 bases. The CDR3 sequence is 15 residues long. The junction had 13 bases not matched to a gene; V was cut back by 3 bases and J by 5 bases. Germline loops: CDR1 GTSNPN, CDR2 SVGIG (reference sequence). The CDR3 region is CAWRRIGGVPHEQYF. The CDR3 DNA sequence: TGTGCCTGGAGACGGATTGGGGGGGTCCCCCACGAGCAGTACTTC. The entire variable domain, with the rest obtained from reference TRBV30 and TRBJ2-7, is as follows: SQTIHQWPATLVQPVGSPLSLECTVEGTSNPNLYWYRQAAGRGLQLLFYSVGIGQISSEVPQNLSASRPQDRQFILSSKKLLLSDSGFYLCAWRRIGGVPHEQYFGPGTRLTVT.

V gene TRBV30 combines with J gene TRBJ2-7; D is perhaps TRBD1 or TRBD2 (5 bases each). From germline, CDR1 is GTSNPN and CDR2 SVGIG (reference sequence). Trimming took off 0 bases at V and 0 bases at J, with 24 bases between the two ends. The CDR3 totals 19 residues. Here the CDR3 DNA reads TGTGCCTGGAGTGTACGAGGGGTAGCGCGGAATCCCCTCTCCTACGAGCAGTACTTC. This codes for CAWSVRGVARNPLSYEQYF.

The V gene is TRBV18, the J gene TRBJ2-7; tentative D call: TRBD2 (5 bases). Trimming cost V 0 bases and J 0 bases, with 9 bases left between them. The germline CDR1 and CDR2 sequences are KGHSH and LQKENI. This CDR3 has 15 residues. CDR3 sequence (DNA): TGTGCCAGCTCACCACCGACGGGGAGCTCCTACGAGCAGTACTTC. This gives the protein CASSPPTGSSYEQYF.

The chain combines TRBV11-2 with TRBJ2-1, with D tentatively TRBD2 (5 bases). The CDR3 has 13 residues. Per germline, CDR1 SGHAT and CDR2 FQNNGV. V was pared by 2 bases and J by 9 bases, with 11 bases between. DNA of the CDR3: TGTGCCAGCAGCTTATTGCGGGTTTCTGAGCAGTTCTTC. Translation: CASSLLRVSEQFF.

The chain has TRBV12-5 and TRBJ2-1; D uncertain. This CDR3 comprises 12 residues. V lost 5 bases to trimming and J lost 6 bases, with 8 bases between them. CDR1 is LGHNT and CDR2 is FRNRAP in the germline V gene. The CDR3 region is CASGLPANEQFF. The DNA of the CDR3 is TGTGCTAGTGGTCTGCCGGCCAATGAGCAGTTCTTC.

The chain has TRBV7-9 and TRBJ1-6, with 7 bases matching TRBD1. This CDR3 is 16 amino acids long. The germline gives CDR1 SEHNR, CDR2 FQNEAQ (reference sequence). The trim removed 7 bases at V and 7 bases at J, leaving 13 bases unmatched. Here the CDR3 reads CASNNPRTGQNSPLHF. CDR3 nucleotide sequence: TGTGCCAGCAACAATCCCAGGACAGGCCAGAATTCACCCCTCCACTTT.

This sequence joins TRBV6-1 and TRBJ1-3; perhaps TRBD1 as D (5 bases). The CDR3 contains 18 residues. The V end was cut by 2 bases, the J end by 6 bases, with 23 bases between. Germline-derived CDR1 and CDR2 are MNHNS and SASEGT. The CDR3 nucleotides are TGTGCCAGCAGTGAACATAGGAGGGGCAGGCCCGGGGTAAACACCATATATTTT. Its protein product is CASSEHRRGRPGVNTIYF.

Only one count was recorded for this clone. This chain links TRBV9 with TRBJ2-7; D assignment may be TRBD1 or TRBD2 (5 bases each). The CDR3 is 14 amino acids. The germline V gene encodes CDR1 SGDLS and CDR2 YYNGEE. Trimming pared 4 bases from V and 0 bases from J, leaving 11 bases between. CDR3: CASSPGTSSYEQYF. The CDR3, as DNA: TGTGCCAGCAGCCCCGGGACCAGCTCCTACGAGCAGTACTTC.

The CDR3 bases are TGTGCCAGCAGTCCCGGGGGTATTTCCTACGAGCAGTACTTC. Translated: CASSPGGISYEQYF. J is TRBJ2-5 and V is TRBV28; TRBD2 is a possible D gene (6 bases). The J call may be in error: the DNA end matches TRBJ2-7 better. The V gene's germline CDR1 is MDHEN and CDR2 SYDVKM. The CDR3 runs 14 residues.

The V gene is TRBV6-5, the J gene TRBJ2-7; D may correspond to TRBD1 or TRBD2 (5 bases each). The CDR3 spans 16 residues. Trimming shortened V by 0 bases and J by 6 bases, and 18 bases separated the two germline ends. The V gene's germline CDR1 is MNHEY and CDR2 SVGAGI. CDR3 loop: CASSYSRGASLFEQYF. The CDR3 bases are TGTGCCAGCAGTTACTCGAGGGGCGCCTCTCTATTCGAGCAGTACTTC.

In its sample, this clone was seen once. The genes are TRBV6-6 and TRBJ2-7, with D tentatively TRBD2 (7 bases). The CDR3 covers 12 residues. In germline, CDR1 is MNHNY, CDR2 SVGAGI (reference sequence). Trimming stripped 7 bases from V and 4 bases from J, with 11 bases between. This chain's CDR3 is CASKGGGYEQYF. For the CDR3, the DNA is TGTGCCAGCAAGGGAGGGGGGTACGAGCAGTACTTC.

The chain uses TRBV5-1 and TRBJ2-3; 13 bases fit TRBD2. Germline V CDR1 and CDR2: SGHRS, YFSETQ. V lost 4 bases and J lost 1; bases outside the gene matches: 3. This CDR3 comprises 16 residues. The CDR3 protein is CASSPGTSGGTDTQYF. The CDR3 nucleotides read TGCGCCAGCAGCCCCGGGACTAGCGGGGGCACAGATACGCAGTATTTT. Looking up the rest from reference TRBV5-1 and TRBJ2-3 gives the full variable domain: KAGVTQTPRYLIKTRGQQVTLSCSPISGHRSVSWYQQTPGQGLQFLFEYFSETQRNKGNFPGRFSGRQFSNSRSEMNVSTLELGDSALYLCASSPGTSGGTDTQYFGPGTRLTVL.

V usage is TRBV5-1 and J usage is TRBJ2-2, with 9 bases matching TRBD2. This CDR3 has 15 amino acids. Per the germline V gene, CDR1 is SGHRS and CDR2 is YFSETQ. V shed 7 bases, J shed 4 bases, and the junction held 8 bases outside the gene matches. DNA of the CDR3: TGCGCCAGCTCCTCTAGCGGGGTAGTCACCGGGGAGCTGTTTTTT. It specifies CASSSSGVVTGELFF. The whole variable domain, filled in from reference TRBV5-1 and TRBJ2-2, reads KAGVTQTPRYLIKTRGQQVTLSCSPISGHRSVSWYQQTPGQGLQFLFEYFSETQRNKGNFPGRFSGRQFSNSRSEMNVSTLELGDSALYLCASSSSGVVTGELFFGEGSRLTVL.

The chain carries TRBV4-3 and TRBJ2-4; 7 bases fit TRBD2. V trimming: 0 bases; J trimming: 8 bases; junction bases outside the gene matches: 7. Germline V gene lookup returns CDR1 LGHNA and CDR2 YSLEER. The CDR3 consists of 15 residues. The CDR3: CASSQEGRGSYIQYF. For the CDR3, the DNA is TGCGCCAGCAGCCAAGAAGGGCGGGGGTCGTACATTCAGTACTTC.

The chain couples TRBV30 to TRBJ2-2, with TRBD1 identical over 9 bases. CDR3 length: 15 amino acids. Germline V lookup: CDR1 GTSNPN, CDR2 SVGIG (reference sequence). V gave up 3 bases and J gave up 6 bases; unmatched junction bases: 8. The CDR3 reads CAWSTGTGLPGELFF. CDR3 in DNA: TGTGCCTGGAGCACCGGGACAGGGTTACCCGGGGAGCTGTTTTTT.

V is TRBV7-2 and J is TRBJ1-2; 7 bases map to TRBD1. V shed 5 bases and J 7 bases; nucleotides not matched to a gene: 13. This CDR3 has 15 amino acids. Germline lookup yields CDR1 SGHTA and CDR2 FQGNSA. The CDR3 here is CASSILNTGAGGYTF. The DNA of the CDR3 is TGTGCCAGCAGCATTCTAAACACAGGGGCGGGTGGCTACACCTTC.

Here the CDR3 reads CASSLQGGTTDTQYF. The CDR3, as DNA: TGTGCCAGCAGCTTACAGGGGGGCACCACAGATACGCAGTATTTT. J is TRBJ2-3 and V is TRBV11-3, with TRBD1 as a possible D gene (7 bases). The germline V gene encodes CDR1 SGHNT and CDR2 YENEEA. V lost 2 bases and J lost 2, with 11 bases in between. This CDR3 is built from 15 residues.

The chain recombines TRBV30 with TRBJ1-2; TRBD1 is a possible D gene (5 bases). The germline V gene encodes CDR1 GTSNPN and CDR2 SVGIG (reference sequence). Trimming left V 7 bases short and J 5 bases short, with 20 bases between. This CDR3 contains 14 residues. CDR3 nucleotide sequence: TGTGCCTTCGGGACCGCCGGGGTCGGATATGGCTACACCTTC. It encodes CAFGTAGVGYGYTF.

This clone was observed a single time. The chain is built from TRBV9 and TRBJ2-1, with D unclear. The CDR3 consists of 14 residues. Trimming removed 0 bases from V and 6 bases from J, with 10 bases in between. Germline lookup yields CDR1 SGDLS and CDR2 YYNGEE. This chain's CDR3 is CASSVVGSVNEQFF. In DNA, the CDR3 is TGTGCCAGCAGCGTAGTAGGTTCGGTCAATGAGCAGTTCTTC.

The chain uses TRBV5-6 and TRBJ1-1; a weak D match, TRBD1 (5 bases). Trimming took 7 bases from V and 0 from J, leaving 22 bases between them. The germline V gene has CDR1 SGHDT and CDR2 YYEEEE. The length of the CDR3 is 17 residues. The CDR3 DNA reads TGTGCCAGCGGAGAACAGACAGACCGCAACATGAACACTGAAGCTTTCTTT. As protein: CASGEQTDRNMNTEAFF. The full variable domain, with the rest looked up from reference TRBV5-6 and TRBJ1-1, is DAGVTQSPTHLIKTRGQQVTLRCSPKSGHDTVSWYQQALGQGPQFIFQYYEEEERQRGNFPDRFSGHQFPNYSSELNVNALLLGDSALYLCASGEQTDRNMNTEAFFGQGTRLTVV.

This clone was observed at least ten times. V gene TRBV7-9 combines with J gene TRBJ2-1, with D hard to call. With 5 bases removed from V and 10 bases from J, the gap between germline ends came to 12 bases. CDR3 length: 12 amino acids. CDR1 is SEHNR and CDR2 is FQNEAQ in the germline V gene (reference sequence). The CDR3 DNA follows: TGTGCCAGCAGCCCCACGGTGGTAGAGCAGTTCTTC. Translating it yields CASSPTVVEQFF.

The CDR3 DNA sequence: TGTGCCAGCAGGAGTCAGGGCATACTAGCGGAGACCCAGTTCTTC. The encoded protein is CASRSQGILAETQFF. The V and J genes are TRBV2 and TRBJ2-1; 8 bases fit TRBD2. CDR3 length equals 15 residues. With 6 bases clipped from V and 13 bases from J, the junction kept 17 bases outside the gene matches. CDR1 and CDR2 from the germline V gene are SNHLY and FYNNEI.

This clone was seen a handful of times. The chain joins TRBV28 to TRBJ1-5; tentative D call: TRBD1 (6 bases). The CDR3 consists of 15 residues. Trimming left V 5 bases short and J 1 base short, with 12 bases between. Per germline, CDR1 MDHEN and CDR2 SYDVKM. The CDR3 protein is CASSVQGGSNQPQHF. The DNA for the CDR3 is TGTGCCAGCAGTGTACAGGGAGGGAGCAATCAGCCCCAGCATTTT.